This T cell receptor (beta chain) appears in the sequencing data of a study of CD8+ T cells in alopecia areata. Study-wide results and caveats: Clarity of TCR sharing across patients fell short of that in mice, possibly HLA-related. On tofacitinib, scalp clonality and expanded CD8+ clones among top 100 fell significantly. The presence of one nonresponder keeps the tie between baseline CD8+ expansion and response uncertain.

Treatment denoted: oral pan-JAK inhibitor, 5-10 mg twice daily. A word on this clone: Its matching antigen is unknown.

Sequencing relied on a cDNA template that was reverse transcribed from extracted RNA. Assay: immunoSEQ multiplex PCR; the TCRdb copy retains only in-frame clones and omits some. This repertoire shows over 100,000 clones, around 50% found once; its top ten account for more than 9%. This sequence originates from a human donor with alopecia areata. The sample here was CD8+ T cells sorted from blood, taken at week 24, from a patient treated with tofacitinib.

In nucleotides, the CDR3 is TGTGCCAGCAGTGCACCCCCCGGGACAGGAGCCTACGAGCAGTACTTC. This codes for CASSAPPGTGAYEQYF. This chain connects TRBV6-1 to TRBJ2-7; 8 bases are a match to TRBD1. Germline CDR1 is MNHNS and CDR2 is SASEGT. The V gene end was trimmed by 4 bases and the J gene end by 2 bases; junction bases not matched to a gene: 10. CDR3 size: 16 residues.